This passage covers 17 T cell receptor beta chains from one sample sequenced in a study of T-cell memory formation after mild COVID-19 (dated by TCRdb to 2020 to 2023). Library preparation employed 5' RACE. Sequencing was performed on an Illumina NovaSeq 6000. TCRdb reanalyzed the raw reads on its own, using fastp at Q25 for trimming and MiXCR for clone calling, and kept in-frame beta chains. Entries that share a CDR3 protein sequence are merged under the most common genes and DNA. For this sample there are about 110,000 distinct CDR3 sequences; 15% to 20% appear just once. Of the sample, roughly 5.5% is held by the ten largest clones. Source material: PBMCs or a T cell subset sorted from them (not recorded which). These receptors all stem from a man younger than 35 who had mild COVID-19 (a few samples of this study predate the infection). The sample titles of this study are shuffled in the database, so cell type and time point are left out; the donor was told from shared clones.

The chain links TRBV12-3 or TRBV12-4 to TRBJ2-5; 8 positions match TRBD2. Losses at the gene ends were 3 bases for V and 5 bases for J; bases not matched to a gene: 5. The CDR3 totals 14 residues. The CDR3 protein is CASSLGPGGETQYF. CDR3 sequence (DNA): TGTGCCAGCAGTTTGGGACCGGGAGGGGAGACCCAGTACTTC.

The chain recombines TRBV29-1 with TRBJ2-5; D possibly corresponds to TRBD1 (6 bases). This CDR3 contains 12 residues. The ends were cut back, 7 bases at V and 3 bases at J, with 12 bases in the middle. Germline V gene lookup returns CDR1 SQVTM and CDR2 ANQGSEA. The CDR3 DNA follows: TGCAGCGCCGGACAGAAGGAAGAGACCCAGTACTTC. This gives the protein CSAGQKEETQYF.

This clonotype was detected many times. CDR3 sequence: CASSQQETQYF. CDR3 bases: TGTGCCAGCAGCCAACAAGAGACCCAGTACTTC. The genes are TRBV14 and TRBJ2-5, with D unresolved. The CDR3 loop spans 11 amino acids. V dropped 2 bases and J dropped 2 bases, with 0 bases sitting between them. In germline, CDR1 is SGHDN, CDR2 FVKESK. The full variable domain, completed using reference TRBV14 and TRBJ2-5, is EAGVTQFPSHSVIEKGQTVTLRCDPISGHDNLYWYRRVMGKEIKFLLHFVKESKQDESGMPNNRFLAERTGGTYSTLKVQPAELEDSGVYFCASSQQETQYFGPGTRLLVL.

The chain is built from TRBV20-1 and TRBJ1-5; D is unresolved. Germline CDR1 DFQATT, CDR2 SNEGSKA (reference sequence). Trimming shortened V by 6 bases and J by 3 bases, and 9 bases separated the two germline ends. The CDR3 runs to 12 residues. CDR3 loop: CSAIDTNQPQHF. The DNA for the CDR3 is TGCAGTGCCATCGACACCAATCAGCCCCAGCATTTT.

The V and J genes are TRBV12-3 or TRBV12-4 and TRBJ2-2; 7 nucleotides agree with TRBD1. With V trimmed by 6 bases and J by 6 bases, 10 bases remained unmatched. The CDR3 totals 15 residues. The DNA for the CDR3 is TGTGCCAGCAGCAAGGGGCGGCAGGGGGCCGGGGAGCTGTTTTTT. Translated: CASSKGRQGAGELFF.

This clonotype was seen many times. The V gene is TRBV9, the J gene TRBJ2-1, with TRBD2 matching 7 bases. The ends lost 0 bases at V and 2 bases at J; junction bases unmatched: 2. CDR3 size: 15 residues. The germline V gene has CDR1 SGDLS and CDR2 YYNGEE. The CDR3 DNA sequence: TGTGCCAGCAGCGTAGAAGGACTAGCCTACAATGAGCAGTTCTTC. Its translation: CASSVEGLAYNEQFF.

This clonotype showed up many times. CDR3 bases: TGTGCCACCAGCAGAGACAGGGCCTGGGATGAAAAACTGTTTTTT. Amino acids: CATSRDRAWDEKLFF. V is TRBV15 and J is TRBJ1-4; possible D gene TRBD1, 5 bases. The V end was cut by 0 bases, the J end by 6 bases, with 11 bases between. The CDR3 sequence is 15 residues long. Germline CDR1 reads LNHNV; CDR2 reads YYDKDF (reference sequence).

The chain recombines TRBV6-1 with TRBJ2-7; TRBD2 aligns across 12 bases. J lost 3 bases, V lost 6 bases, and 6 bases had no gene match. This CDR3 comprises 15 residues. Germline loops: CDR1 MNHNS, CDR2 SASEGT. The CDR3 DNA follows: TGTGCCAGCAGGAAACCTAGCGGGGGGGTCTACGAGCAGTACTTC. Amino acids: CASRKPSGGVYEQYF.

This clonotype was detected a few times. In DNA form, the CDR3 reads TGCGCCAGCAGCCTTACCGGGACAGGGAACACTGAAGCTTTCTTT. It encodes CASSLTGTGNTEAFF. The V gene is TRBV4-3, the J gene TRBJ1-1, with 8 bases identical to TRBD1. The CDR3 extends over 15 amino acids. Germline assignment: CDR1 LGHNA and CDR2 YSLEER. Germline trimming cut 4 bases from V and 1 base from J; bases unmatched to any gene: 5.

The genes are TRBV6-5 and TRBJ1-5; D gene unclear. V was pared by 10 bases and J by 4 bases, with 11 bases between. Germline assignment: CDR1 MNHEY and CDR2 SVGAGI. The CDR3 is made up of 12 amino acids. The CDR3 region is CATGGQNQPQHF. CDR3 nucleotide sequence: TGTGCCACAGGTGGGCAAAATCAGCCCCAGCATTTT.

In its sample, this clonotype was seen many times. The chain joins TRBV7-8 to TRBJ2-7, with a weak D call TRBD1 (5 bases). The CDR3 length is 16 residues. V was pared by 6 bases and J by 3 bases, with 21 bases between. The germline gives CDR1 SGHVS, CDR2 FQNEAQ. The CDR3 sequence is CASSVGSGQGSYEQYF. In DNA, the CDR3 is TGTGCCAGCAGTGTGGGTTCCGGTCAGGGAAGCTACGAGCAGTACTTC.

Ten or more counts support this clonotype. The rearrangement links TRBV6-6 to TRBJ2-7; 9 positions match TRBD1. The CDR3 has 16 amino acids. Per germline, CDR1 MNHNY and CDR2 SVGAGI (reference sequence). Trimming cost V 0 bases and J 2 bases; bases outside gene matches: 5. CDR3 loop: CASSYSGTGFPYEQYV. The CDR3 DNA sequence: TGTGCCAGCAGTTACTCCGGGACAGGGTTCCCCTACGAGCAGTACGTC.

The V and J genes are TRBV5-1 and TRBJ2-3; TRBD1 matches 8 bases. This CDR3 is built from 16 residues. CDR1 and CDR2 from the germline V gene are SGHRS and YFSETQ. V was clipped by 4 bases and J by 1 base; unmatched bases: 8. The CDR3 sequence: CASSTLTGVGTDTQYF. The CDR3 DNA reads TGCGCCAGCAGCACCCTGACAGGGGTTGGCACAGATACGCAGTATTTT. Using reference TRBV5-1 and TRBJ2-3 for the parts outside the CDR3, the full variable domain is KAGVTQTPRYLIKTRGQQVTLSCSPISGHRSVSWYQQTPGQGLQFLFEYFSETQRNKGNFPGRFSGRQFSNSRSEMNVSTLELGDSALYLCASSTLTGVGTDTQYFGPGTRLTVL.

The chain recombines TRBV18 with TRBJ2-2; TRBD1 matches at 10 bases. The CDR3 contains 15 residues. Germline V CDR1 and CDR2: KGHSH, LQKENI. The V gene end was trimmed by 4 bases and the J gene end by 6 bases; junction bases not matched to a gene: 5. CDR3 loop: CASSQAGTGAGELFF. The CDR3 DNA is TGTGCCAGCTCACAAGCCGGGACAGGGGCCGGGGAGCTGTTTTTT.

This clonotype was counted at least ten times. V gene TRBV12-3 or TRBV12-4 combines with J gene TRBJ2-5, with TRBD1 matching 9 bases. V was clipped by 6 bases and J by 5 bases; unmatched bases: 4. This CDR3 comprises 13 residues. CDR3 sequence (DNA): TGTGCCAGCAGCCTCGACAGGGGGGAGACCCAGTACTTC. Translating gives CASSLDRGETQYF.

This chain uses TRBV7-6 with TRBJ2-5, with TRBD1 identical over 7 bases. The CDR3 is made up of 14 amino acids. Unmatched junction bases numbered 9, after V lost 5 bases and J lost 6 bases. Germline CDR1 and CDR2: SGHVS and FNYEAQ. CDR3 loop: CASSDPQGIQTQYF. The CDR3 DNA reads TGTGCCAGCAGCGATCCACAGGGGATACAGACCCAGTACTTC.

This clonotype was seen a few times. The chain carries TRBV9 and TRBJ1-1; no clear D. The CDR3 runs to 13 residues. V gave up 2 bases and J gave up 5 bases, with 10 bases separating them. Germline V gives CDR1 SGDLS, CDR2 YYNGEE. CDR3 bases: TGTGCCAGCAGCGTTGAGGGTTTGACTGAAGCTTTCTTT. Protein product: CASSVEGLTEAFF.